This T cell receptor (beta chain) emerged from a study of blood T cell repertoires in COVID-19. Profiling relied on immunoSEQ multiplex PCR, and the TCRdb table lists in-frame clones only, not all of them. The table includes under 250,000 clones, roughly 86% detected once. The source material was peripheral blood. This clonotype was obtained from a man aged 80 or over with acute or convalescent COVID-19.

The CDR3 loop is CASSSGQGYNSPLHF. The CDR3 DNA is TGTGCCAGCAGCTCCGGACAGGGATATAATTCACCCCTCCACTTT. The chain combines TRBV11-3 with TRBJ1-6; 8 nucleotides line up with TRBD1. The CDR3 loop spans 15 amino acids. CDR1 and CDR2 from the germline V gene are SGHNT and YENEEA. The V and J ends lost 4 bases and 4 bases, in that order; junction bases with no gene match: 3.